This T cell receptor (beta chain) was identified in a study of response to subunit inactivated influenza vaccine. General study results and limits: Authors suggested few new T cells are recruited by each seasonal influenza vaccination.

MiXCR was run by TCRdb on the RT-PCR reads, yielding one entry per CDR3 protein. The data show around 500,000 distinct CDR3 sequences, approximately 11% seen once. CDR3 length: 16 amino acids. Trimming took 1 base from V and 1 from J; bases not matched to a gene: 5. Germline V CDR1 and CDR2: LGHNA, YNFKEQ. About this clonotype: Antigen specificity is unknown.

The source of this sequence is a man aged 50-59 years who received an inactivated influenza vaccine. The sample consisted of PBMCs from blood, taken about 6 weeks after vaccination. V and J are TRBV4-2 and TRBJ2-7; 9 bases are shared with TRBD1. DNA for the CDR3: TGTGCCAGCAGCCAAGTGGGGGGGACAGGGTCCTACGAGCAGTACTTC. Its protein product is CASSQVGGTGSYEQYF.